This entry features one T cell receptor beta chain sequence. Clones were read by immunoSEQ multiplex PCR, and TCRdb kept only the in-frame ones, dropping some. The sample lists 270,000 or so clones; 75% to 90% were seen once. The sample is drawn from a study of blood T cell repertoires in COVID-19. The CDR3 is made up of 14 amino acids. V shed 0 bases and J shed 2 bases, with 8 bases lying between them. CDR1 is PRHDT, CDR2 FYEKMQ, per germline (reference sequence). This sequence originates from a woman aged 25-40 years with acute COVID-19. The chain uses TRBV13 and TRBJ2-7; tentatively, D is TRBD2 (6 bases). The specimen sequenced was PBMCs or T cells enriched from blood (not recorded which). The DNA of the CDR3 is TGTGCCAGCAGCTTAGGGACTAGTGCCTACGAGCAGTACTTC. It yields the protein CASSLGTSAYEQYF. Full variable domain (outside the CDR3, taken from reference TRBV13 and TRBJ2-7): AAGVIQSPRHLIKEKRETATLKCYPIPRHDTVYWYQQGPGQDPQFLISFYEKMQSDKGSIPDRFSAQQFSDYHSELNMSSLELGDSALYFCASSLGTSAYEQYFGPGTRLTVT.